This T cell receptor (beta chain) stems from a study of response to subunit inactivated influenza vaccine. This CDR3 has 15 residues. On this clonotype: Its target is unknown.

MiXCR, applied by TCRdb to the RT-PCR reads, yields one record per CDR3 protein. The sample consists of fewer than 600,000 distinct CDR3 sequences, approximately 7.2% of them appearing once. Whole-study findings and limits: With each seasonal influenza vaccination, the authors suggested, few new T cells are recruited.

The TCR sequence derives from a man aged 45-69 years who received an inactivated influenza vaccine. The chain employs TRBV21-1 and TRBJ2-5; TRBD1, the table's D call, lacks a check against the DNA. TRBV21-1 is reported as a pseudogene. The material sequenced was PBMCs from blood, taken roughly 24 months after vaccination. This CDR3 reads CASSKEYRAGETQYF. CDR3 in DNA: TGTGCCAGCAGCAAAGAGTACAGGGCGGGGGAGACCCAGTACTTC.